What follows is one T cell receptor (beta chain) and its context. Its target is unknown. This CDR3 contains 15 residues. The germline V gene encodes CDR1 MNHNS and CDR2 SASEGT. V was cut by 6 bases and J by 4 bases, with 16 bases left in between. TCRdb analysed the reads with MiXCR anew, one entry per CDR3 protein. There are tens of thousands of distinct CDR3 sequences in the sample; approximately 60% occur only once, and around 1.9% lies in the top ten. This record belongs to a study of type 1 regulatory T cells. This TCR was sampled from a human donor in good health. The rearrangement links TRBV6-1 to TRBJ2-1; possibly TRBD1 or TRBD2 for D (5 bases each). The sequenced material came from cultured non-Tr1 T cells, either the whole culture or a sorted T cell fraction (not recorded which). CDR3 DNA sequence: TGTGCCAGCAGAGCCGGGACCACAAGTTACAATGAGCAGTTCTTC. Protein sequence: CASRAGTTSYNEQFF.